These T cell receptor beta chains were read from a single sample in a study of patients with pleural tuberculosis. TCRdb itself ran the reads through MiXCR, one entry per CDR3 protein. Counted here are some 29,000 distinct CDR3 sequences, over 15% occurring once; the ten biggest clones make up roughly 4%. Sample: peripheral blood. The receptor source for this set is a human donor with pleural tuberculosis. Each CDR3 is given with its conserved first and last residue. Each record gives: clone size, V gene, J gene, D gene, CDR3 DNA, CDR3 protein. A D gene is named only where the DNA matches it firmly. Not all rows give a size; the values are once, few, many and, for expanded clones, a class.

many	TRBV30	TRBJ1-2	TRBD1	TGTGCCTGGAGTGGATGGACAGGCCTAAACTATGGCTACACCTTC	CAWSGWTGLNYGYTF
.	TRBV6-2/TRBV6-3	TRBJ2-4	.	TGTGCCAAGACACTTCAGTACTTC	CAKTLQYF
many	TRBV4-1	TRBJ2-6	.	TGCGCCAGCAGCCAAGACGGTGGGGCCAACGTCCTGACTTTC	CASSQDGGANVLTF
once	TRBV15	TRBJ2-1	.	TGTGCCACCTGCAGAGTGAGAGGAGCCCCCAATGAGCAGCTCTTC	CATCRVRGAPNEQLF
.	TRBV27	TRBJ1-1	TRBD1	TGTGCCAGCAGTCTAAACCAAGACAGGGGAACTGAAGCTTTCTTT	CASSLNQDRGTEAFF
many	TRBV20-1	TRBJ2-1	.	TGCAGTGGCGGGGGCCCCCCCCGCAATGAGCAGTTCTTC	CSGGGPPRNEQFF
.	TRBV27	TRBJ1-1	TRBD1	TGTGCCAGCAGACCAGGGGGCTCAAACACTGAAGCTTTCTTT	CASRPGGSNTEAFF
many	TRBV7-2	TRBJ1-6	.	TGTGCCAGCACCAAATCGACCCTTCTTGTTACAGGGTCACCCCTCCACTTT	CASTKSTLLVTGSPLHF
many	TRBV3-1	TRBJ2-5	.	TGTGCCAGCGTACAATCGTACCAAGAGACCCAGTACTTC	CASVQSYQETQYF
many	TRBV12-3/TRBV12-4	TRBJ2-3	.	TGTGCCAGCAGTTTAGGAACAGATACGCAGTATTTT	CASSLGTDTQYF